This is a list of T cell receptor beta chains from one sample in a study of T cell repertoires in cytomegalovirus infection. TCRdb reprocessed the reads with MiXCR, giving one entry per CDR3 protein. The sample has hundreds of thousands of distinct CDR3 sequences, under 20% seen once. Sequencing used PBMCs. These receptors were collected from a human donor in good health (CMV status not recorded). Some clones in this sample may be carry-over from other donors' samples. Both conserved end residues are part of each CDR3. D genes are given only for firm matches. Clone size is given for some rows only: seen once, a few or many times, or a class if the clone is expanded.

V gene	J gene	clone size	CDR3 length	D gene	CDR3 DNA	CDR3 protein
TRBV4-1	TRBJ2-7	many	16	NA	TGCGCCAGCAGCCAAGATCCGTTGGGTACGTCCTACGAGCAGTACTTC	CASSQDPLGTSYEQYF
TRBV5-5	TRBJ2-7	few	14	TRBD2	TGTGCCAGCAGCCCCTGGGGGGGAGCCTACGAGCAGTACTTC	CASSPWGGAYEQYF
TRBV5-1	TRBJ2-1	few	15	NA	TGCGCCAGCAGCTTGGCCAGGGTTCCCACCAATGAGCAGTTCTTC	CASSLARVPTNEQFF
TRBV7-8	TRBJ1-4	many	14	NA	TGTGCCAGCAGCTTACGGGCTCGAGGTGAAAAACTGTTTTTT	CASSLRARGEKLFF
TRBV12-3/TRBV12-4	TRBJ2-7	NA	14	TRBD1	TGTGCCAGCAGGGTAACAGGGGGCAGGTACGAGCAGTACTTC	CASRVTGGRYEQYF
TRBV5-4	TRBJ2-3	NA	18	TRBD2	TGTGCCAGCAGCTTGCTGCTAGCGGGGGGGGGGGCCACAGATACGCAGTATTTT	CASSLLLAGGGATDTQYF
TRBV5-4	TRBJ2-5	many	16	NA	TGTGCCAGCAGCTCCCGTGCCCTAGGTGGGGAAAAGACCCAGTACTTC	CASSSRALGGEKTQYF
TRBV10-3	TRBJ2-7	few	16	TRBD2	TGTGCCATCAGTGTAAGCCTAGCGGGGGGGGCCTACGAGCAGTACTTC	CAISVSLAGGAYEQYF
TRBV12-3/TRBV12-4	TRBJ2-1	few	15	TRBD2	TGTGCCAGCACCCGGGGAGGACTAGACAAAAATGAGCAGTTCTTC	CASTRGGLDKNEQFF
TRBV5-1	TRBJ2-5	NA	13	NA	TGCGCCAGCAGCTTTATCCAGCAAGAGACCCAGTACTTC	CASSFIQQETQYF
TRBV2	TRBJ1-1	few	15	TRBD1	TGTGCCAGCAGCATCCCGGGACAGGGGGCTCTCGAAGCTTTCTTT	CASSIPGQGALEAFF
TRBV20-1	TRBJ1-1	NA	15	NA	TGCAGTGCTATCCAGGACGGGAGGCTGAACACTGAAGCTTTCTTT	CSAIQDGRLNTEAFF
TRBV28	TRBJ1-3	few	14	NA	TGTGCCAGCAGTCCTACAGGTTTTGGAAACACCATATATTTT	CASSPTGFGNTIYF
TRBV7-2	TRBJ1-3	many	16	NA	TGTGCCAGCAGCTCCCCGGGGAGCTCGTCTGGAAACACCATATATTTT	CASSSPGSSSGNTIYF
TRBV7-2	TRBJ2-7	many	12	NA	TGTGCCAGCAGCCACCGACCCTACGAGCAGTACTTC	CASSHRPYEQYF
TRBV6-5	TRBJ2-5	few	15	NA	TGTGCCAGCAGTTACTCGTTAGGGGCCGGGGAGACCCAGTACTTC	CASSYSLGAGETQYF
TRBV6-1	TRBJ2-5	NA	14	TRBD2	TGTGCCAGCAGTGAAGGGGTAGCGGGCGAGACCCAGTACTTC	CASSEGVAGETQYF
TRBV12-3/TRBV12-4	TRBJ2-5	once	14	NA	TGTGCCAGCAGTTCGTCCGGGGCCCAAGAGACCCAGTACTTC	CASSSSGAQETQYF
TRBV6-5	TRBJ2-5	NA	15	NA	TGTGCCAGCAGGTCCACAGGGTTAAGAGGGGAGACCCAGTACTTC	CASRSTGLRGETQYF
TRBV20-1	TRBJ1-5	few	15	NA	TGCAGTGCTAGAGTGGGGTTAAGGAGCAATCAGCCCCAGCATTTT	CSARVGLRSNQPQHF
TRBV7-2	TRBJ1-4	many	14	NA	TGTGCCAGCAGCTTCCGGGTATCAAATGAAAAACTGTTTTTT	CASSFRVSNEKLFF
TRBV4-1	TRBJ1-1	few	17	NA	TGCGCCAGCAGCCAAGATAACAGGCGGCAAGGGAACACTGAAGCTTTCTTT	CASSQDNRRQGNTEAFF
TRBV27	TRBJ1-6	NA	18	TRBD1	TGTGCCAGCAGTCGTGGGACAGGGGCGCCAAGATATAATTCACCCCTCCACTTT	CASSRGTGAPRYNSPLHF
TRBV28	TRBJ1-1	many	14	NA	TGTGCCAGCAGTTCCGGGACAATGAACACTGAAGCTTTCTTT	CASSSGTMNTEAFF
TRBV20-1	TRBJ1-1	many	14	NA	TGCAGTGCTAGAGATCTAGACAGAAACACTGAAGCTTTCTTT	CSARDLDRNTEAFF
TRBV6-5	TRBJ1-1	many	15	NA	TGTGCCAGCAGTTACTCGGGCCTCCGGGAGGCTGAAGCTTTCTTT	CASSYSGLREAEAFF
TRBV12-3/TRBV12-4	TRBJ1-2	few	13	NA	TGTGCCAGCAGTTACTTAACGGGCTATGGCTACACCTTC	CASSYLTGYGYTF
TRBV6-1	TRBJ1-5	NA	15	NA	TGTGCCAGCAGGGAATCGGAGCAGGGCAATCAGCCCCAGCATTTT	CASRESEQGNQPQHF
TRBV6-6	TRBJ2-1	few	17	TRBD2	TGTGCCAGCAGTTACTTGATGACTAGCGGGGGGGACAATGAGCAGTTCTTC	CASSYLMTSGGDNEQFF
TRBV5-1	TRBJ1-4	NA	16	NA	TGCGCCAGCAGCTTGGTTTCACCCACAACTAATGAAAAACTGTTTTTT	CASSLVSPTTNEKLFF
TRBV18	TRBJ2-7	NA	14	NA	TGTGCCAGCTCACCACCGTCGGCCGTCTACGAGCAGTACTTC	CASSPPSAVYEQYF
TRBV5-1	TRBJ2-5	NA	14	TRBD2	TGCGCCAGCAGCGAGGGACTAGCCCAAGAGACCCAGTACTTC	CASSEGLAQETQYF
TRBV4-1	TRBJ2-7	NA	16	TRBD2	TGCGCCAGCAGCCAAGATGGGACTAGTAACAACTACGAGCAGTACTTC	CASSQDGTSNNYEQYF
TRBV7-2	TRBJ1-5	many	15	TRBD1	TGTGCCAGCAGCCTTACACAGGGGGCGGGTCAGCCCCAGCATTTT	CASSLTQGAGQPQHF
TRBV5-1	TRBJ1-6	NA	15	NA	TGCGCCAGCAGCTTCGGGACGGGAGATACTTCACCCCTCCACTTT	CASSFGTGDTSPLHF
TRBV20-1	TRBJ1-5	many	13	NA	TGCAGTGCTAGTTGGGGCCCGAATCAGCCCCAGCATTTT	CSASWGPNQPQHF
TRBV12-3/TRBV12-4	TRBJ2-1	many	15	TRBD2	TGTGCCAGCAGTTTATCCAGCGGGGGTTACAATGAGCAGTTCTTC	CASSLSSGGYNEQFF
TRBV27	TRBJ2-6	few	18	TRBD1	TGTGCCAGCAGTCCGTGGACAGGGAGCGCCTCTGGGGCCAACGTCCTGACTTTC	CASSPWTGSASGANVLTF
TRBV19	TRBJ1-1	NA	14	NA	TGTGCCAGTAGCCCTAGGGGGGCGAACACTGAAGCTTTCTTT	CASSPRGANTEAFF
TRBV12-5	TRBJ1-1	many	18	NA	TGTGCTAGTGGTTTGGTACTCGGGAGCAGGACCGTGAACACTGAAGCTTTCTTT	CASGLVLGSRTVNTEAFF
TRBV20-1	TRBJ2-7	NA	14	NA	TGCAGTGCTAGAGAGGCAGGGACCTCCTACGAGCAGTACTTC	CSAREAGTSYEQYF
TRBV29-1	TRBJ1-2	NA	12	NA	TGCAGCGTTGAACAGGGCCAAAATGGCTACACCTTC	CSVEQGQNGYTF
TRBV6-8	TRBJ1-1	NA	14	NA	TGTGCCAGCAGTTATCCCCCTCCGCTTGCTGAAGCTTTCTTT	CASSYPPPLAEAFF
TRBV4-2	TRBJ1-1	NA	21	TRBD1	TGTGCCAGCAGCCAAGATCGCTCGAGCCGCGGACAGGGTGTAGGGGGTACTGAAGCTTTCTTT	CASSQDRSSRGQGVGGTEAFF
TRBV12-3/TRBV12-4	TRBJ1-5	few	14	NA	TGTGCCAGCAGTTTAACGCTTAGGAATCAGCCCCAGCATTTT	CASSLTLRNQPQHF
TRBV20-1	TRBJ1-2	many	12	NA	TGCAGTGCTAGAAGGGACGGTGGGGGCTACACCTTC	CSARRDGGGYTF
TRBV7-2	TRBJ2-1	NA	14	TRBD2	TGTGCCAGCAGCTTCAGGCGGGGGAGGGATGAGCAGTTCTTC	CASSFRRGRDEQFF
TRBV12-3/TRBV12-4	TRBJ1-3	many	14	NA	TGTGCCAGCAGTTACAGGGACTCTGGAAACACCATATATTTT	CASSYRDSGNTIYF
TRBV12-3/TRBV12-4	TRBJ1-1	many	17	NA	TGTGCCAGCAGTTTATCGGGGGGCGCAGGTCTTTACACTGAAGCTTTCTTT	CASSLSGGAGLYTEAFF
TRBV7-2	TRBJ2-1	many	16	NA	TGTGCCAGCAGCCTCGGGCCCGAGGGATTCTACAATGAGCAGTTCTTC	CASSLGPEGFYNEQFF
TRBV12-3/TRBV12-4	TRBJ1-2	few	15	NA	TGTGCCAGCAGTAACCCCCGGACAGAGAACTATGGCTACACCTTC	CASSNPRTENYGYTF
TRBV7-2	TRBJ1-6	NA	15	TRBD1	TGTGCCAGCAGCTTGGACAGGGACGTTAGGTCACCCCTCCACTTT	CASSLDRDVRSPLHF
TRBV20-1	TRBJ2-7	NA	14	NA	TGCAGTGCTAGAGATCCTAGCGAATCCTACGAGCAGTACTTC	CSARDPSESYEQYF
TRBV12-3/TRBV12-4	TRBJ2-2	NA	14	TRBD1	TGTGCCAGCAGTTTGACAGGGGTGGTCGGGGAGCTGTTTTTT	CASSLTGVVGELFF
TRBV7-8	TRBJ1-1	many	13	NA	TGTGCCAGCAGCTTAGACAGTAACACTGAAGCTTTCTTT	CASSLDSNTEAFF
TRBV28	TRBJ1-6	few	15	NA	TGTGCCAGCAGCCCGACAGTAAATTATAATTCACCCCTCCACTTT	CASSPTVNYNSPLHF
TRBV25-1	TRBJ2-6	many	18	TRBD1	TGTGCCAGCCTTCTCGAGGGGACAGGATTCTCTGGGGCCAACGTCCTGACTTTC	CASLLEGTGFSGANVLTF
TRBV5-6	TRBJ2-3	NA	16	TRBD2	TGTGCCAGCAGCTTAGGACTAGCGGGGCACACAGATACGCAGTATTTT	CASSLGLAGHTDTQYF
TRBV3-1	TRBJ1-1	few	14	NA	TGTGCCAGCAGCCAAGACAATCTGAACACTGAAGCTTTCTTT	CASSQDNLNTEAFF
TRBV7-2	TRBJ1-1	NA	15	NA	TGTGCCAGCAGCTTAGGGTGGGGGGGGGACACTGAAGCTTTCTTT	CASSLGWGGDTEAFF